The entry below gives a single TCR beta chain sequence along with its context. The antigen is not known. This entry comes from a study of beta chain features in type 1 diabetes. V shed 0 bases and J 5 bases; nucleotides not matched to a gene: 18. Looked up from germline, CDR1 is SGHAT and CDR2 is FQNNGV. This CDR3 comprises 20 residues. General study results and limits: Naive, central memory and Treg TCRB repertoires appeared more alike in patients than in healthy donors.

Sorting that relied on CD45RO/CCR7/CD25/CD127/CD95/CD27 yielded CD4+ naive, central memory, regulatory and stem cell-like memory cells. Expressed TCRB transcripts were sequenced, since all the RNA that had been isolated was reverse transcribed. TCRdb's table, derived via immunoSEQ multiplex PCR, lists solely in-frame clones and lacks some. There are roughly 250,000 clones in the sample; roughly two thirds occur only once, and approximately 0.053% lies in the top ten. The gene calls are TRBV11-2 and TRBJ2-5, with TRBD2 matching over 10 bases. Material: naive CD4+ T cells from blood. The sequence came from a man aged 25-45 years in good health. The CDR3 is CASSLEGTSGTIAQRETQYF. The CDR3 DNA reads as TGTGCCAGCAGCTTAGAGGGAACTAGCGGGACAATCGCTCAAAGGGAGACCCAGTACTTC. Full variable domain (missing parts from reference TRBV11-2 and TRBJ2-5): EAGVAQSPRYKIIEKRQSVAFWCNPISGHATLYWYQQILGQGPKLLIQFQNNGVVDDSQLPKDRFSAERLKGVDSTLKIQPAKLEDSAVYLCASSLEGTSGTIAQRETQYFGPGTRLLVL.